Presented here are 9 T cell receptor beta chains from one specimen sequenced in a study of PD-L1 blockade in urothelial cancer. Sequencing used immunoSEQ multiplex PCR; TCRdb keeps in-frame clones, though not all of them. In the table there are about 29,000 clones, around nine tenths of which are singletons. The material sequenced was PBMCs, taken around atezolizumab (anti-PD-L1) treatment. These receptors all come from a man aged 50 or older with urothelial cancer.

This chain links TRBV7-6 with TRBJ2-7; possibly TRBD1 for D (5 bases). CDR1 and CDR2 (germline): SGHVS, FNYEAQ. Trimming took off 1 base at V and 2 bases at J, with 9 bases between the two ends. The CDR3 covers 14 residues. The CDR3 loop is CASSLDSGPYEQYF. The CDR3 coding sequence is TGTGCCAGCAGCTTAGACTCAGGGCCCTACGAGCAGTACTTC.

V usage is TRBV6-1 and J usage is TRBJ2-2, with 8 bases aligning to TRBD1. The length of the CDR3 is 15 residues. The germline CDR1 and CDR2 sequences are MNHNS and SASEGT. Trimming cost V 4 bases and J 2 bases; bases outside gene matches: 3. The CDR3 region is CASSAGGPNTGELFF. The DNA for the CDR3 is TGTGCCAGCAGTGCAGGGGGCCCAAACACCGGGGAGCTGTTTTTT.

The chain carries TRBV6-6 and TRBJ2-1; D not resolved. V shed 1 base and J shed 7 bases, with 11 bases lying between them. This CDR3 has 14 amino acids. Germline values: CDR1 MNHNY, CDR2 SVGAGI (reference sequence). The CDR3 spells CASSYLSLSNEQFF. CDR3 DNA sequence: TGTGCCAGCAGTTACTTGTCACTATCAAATGAGCAGTTCTTC.

The table lists this clone with a count of one. V and J are TRBV9 and TRBJ2-5; tentatively, D is TRBD2 (5 bases). There are 16 residues in the CDR3. With 0 bases removed from V and 5 bases from J, the gap between germline ends came to 17 bases. Per germline, CDR1 SGDLS and CDR2 YYNGEE. The CDR3 spells CASSVVGVGDSETQYF. The CDR3 DNA is TGTGCCAGCAGCGTAGTTGGGGTGGGAGATTCGGAGACCCAGTACTTC.

The chain uses TRBV19 and TRBJ2-7; D is perhaps TRBD1 (6 bases). The length of the CDR3 is 14 residues. Germline values: CDR1 LNHDA, CDR2 SQIVND (reference sequence). V lost 6 bases and J 6 bases, leaving 18 bases between the germline ends. The DNA for the CDR3 is TGTGCCAGTAGAAACGACCTCAGGGGCGGCGAGCAGTACTTC. It specifies CASRNDLRGGEQYF.

The chain has TRBV11-2 and TRBJ2-1; the match to TRBD2 covers 11 bases. The germline CDR1 and CDR2 sequences are SGHAT and FQNNGV. The CDR3 is 16 amino acids. V dropped 1 base and J dropped 9; count of bases not matched to a gene: 8. The CDR3 sequence: CASSLVASGGYVEQFF. CDR3 nucleotides: TGTGCCAGCAGCTTAGTGGCTAGCGGGGGGTATGTTGAGCAGTTCTTC.

This clone came up once. The CDR3 is CASSLRSDRHFGEQYF. The CDR3 DNA follows: TGCGCCAGCAGCTTACGATCGGACAGGCACTTTGGAGAGCAGTACTTC. V usage is TRBV4-1 and J usage is TRBJ2-7; 7 bases are shared with TRBD1. Germline values: CDR1 MGHRA, CDR2 YSYEKL. The CDR3 runs to 16 residues. The V and J ends lost 5 bases and 7 bases, in that order; junction bases with no gene match: 17.

The genes are TRBV7-8 and TRBJ2-2; weak D call: TRBD1 (5 bases). Germline loops: CDR1 SGHVS, CDR2 FQNEAQ. Trimming removed 4 bases at V and 6 bases at J, with 9 bases between. The length of the CDR3 is 13 residues. CDR3 nucleotide sequence: TGTGCCAGCAGCTATGACAGATCCGGGGAGCTGTTTTTT. Translated, it gives CASSYDRSGELFF.

J is TRBJ1-1 and V is TRBV9; D is uncertain. CDR3 length: 16 residues. Trimming cost V 3 bases and J 1 base, with 16 bases left between them. CDR1 and CDR2 from the germline V gene are SGDLS and YYNGEE. The CDR3 sequence is CASSASTPYPNTEAFF. Written as DNA, the CDR3 is TGTGCCAGCAGCGCGTCGACTCCATACCCGAACACTGAAGCTTTCTTT.